A selection of T cell receptor beta chains follows, all from one sample in a study of regulatory T cells in long-lasting Graves disease. A single record per CDR3 protein comes from TCRdb applying MiXCR to the multiplex PCR reads. This sample has about 360,000 distinct CDR3 sequences; roughly 17% occur once, and the top ten carry 20%. These data were also reused for a study on T cells in Graves' hyperthyroidism and ophthalmopathy.

The sequences come from peripheral blood mononuclear cells (PBMCs), collected at new diagnosis, from a patient treated with antithyroid drugs. The receptors were gathered from a woman aged 18-29 years with Graves disease. Each CDR3 is given with its conserved first and last residue. The D gene is left open where the match is weak. A clone size is listed for some rows: how often the clone was seen (once, few, many), or a class if it is expanded.

v_gene: TRBV24-1
len: 12
d_gene: NA
j_gene: TRBJ2-3
abundance: NA
CDR3aa: CATSDLGGTQYF
CDR3nt: TGTGCCACCAGTGATTTGGGGGGTACGCAGTATTTT

v_gene: TRBV7-2
len: 16
d_gene: NA
j_gene: TRBJ1-2
abundance: NA
CDR3aa: CASSLAPAMRNYGYTF
CDR3nt: TGTGCCAGCAGCTTAGCTCCAGCCATGAGAAACTATGGCTACACCTTC

v_gene: TRBV28
len: 11
d_gene: TRBD1
j_gene: TRBJ1-1
abundance: many
CDR3aa: CASNIQGQAFF
CDR3nt: TGTGCCAGTAACATACAGGGGCAAGCTTTCTTT

v_gene: TRBV20-1
len: 16
d_gene: TRBD2
j_gene: TRBJ2-5
abundance: few
CDR3aa: CSARRVTSGSLETQYF
CDR3nt: TGCAGTGCTAGACGAGTGACTAGCGGGAGTCTAGAGACCCAGTACTTC

v_gene: TRBV30
len: 14
d_gene: NA
j_gene: TRBJ2-7
abundance: many
CDR3aa: CASSEGGGTYEQYF
CDR3nt: TGTGCCTCCTCCGAGGGTGGCGGAACCTACGAGCAGTACTTC

v_gene: TRBV5-6
len: 15
d_gene: NA
j_gene: TRBJ2-7
abundance: NA
CDR3aa: CASSLDPGRSYEQYF
CDR3nt: TGTGCCAGCAGCTTGGATCCGGGCCGCTCCTACGAGCAGTACTTC

v_gene: TRBV30
len: 13
d_gene: NA
j_gene: TRBJ1-1
abundance: many
CDR3aa: CAWSVGQTTEAFF
CDR3nt: TGTGCCTGGAGTGTTGGACAAACTACTGAAGCTTTCTTT

v_gene: TRBV18
len: 17
d_gene: TRBD2
j_gene: TRBJ2-3
abundance: NA
CDR3aa: CASSPVRRGANTDTQYF
CDR3nt: TGTGCCAGCTCACCAGTCAGGCGGGGGGCCAACACAGATACGCAGTATTTT

v_gene: TRBV10-3
len: 11
d_gene: NA
j_gene: TRBJ2-7
abundance: few
CDR3aa: CATTGSYEQYF
CDR3nt: TGTGCCACCACAGGGTCCTACGAGCAGTACTTC

v_gene: TRBV7-3
len: 16
d_gene: TRBD1
j_gene: TRBJ2-2
abundance: few
CDR3aa: CASSLTGGPNTGELFF
CDR3nt: TGTGCCAGCAGCTTAACAGGGGGCCCGAACACCGGGGAGCTGTTTTTT

v_gene: TRBV11-2
len: 12
d_gene: NA
j_gene: TRBJ2-1
abundance: few
CDR3aa: CASSSPKNEQFF
CDR3nt: TGTGCCAGCAGCTCCCCCAAAAATGAGCAGTTCTTC

v_gene: TRBV27
len: 17
d_gene: NA
j_gene: TRBJ1-6
abundance: many
CDR3aa: CASSLRAAWGRNSPLHF
CDR3nt: TGTGCCAGCAGTTTACGAGCTGCCTGGGGGCGTAATTCACCCCTCCACTTT

v_gene: TRBV6-1
len: 12
d_gene: NA
j_gene: TRBJ1-2
abundance: many
CDR3aa: CASSGQNYGYTF
CDR3nt: TGTGCCAGCAGTGGACAGAACTATGGCTACACCTTC

v_gene: TRBV3-1
len: 15
d_gene: NA
j_gene: TRBJ2-7
abundance: many
CDR3aa: CASSQGADSPYEQYF
CDR3nt: TGTGCCAGCAGCCAAGGTGCGGACTCACCCTACGAGCAGTACTTC